This T cell receptor beta chain is drawn from a study of T cells expressing NK-cell markers. As for the study in general: The authors derived TCR beta repertoires from sorted CD3+CD56+NKG2C+, CD3+CD56+NKG2C- and CD3+CD56-NKG2C+ T cells.

Turning to this clonotype: Its antigen is as yet unknown.

Study-level findings and limits: Nothing established the HCMV specificity of expanded NKG2C+ T cell clones. The dominant NKG2C+ clonotypes represented about 1.0-8% of CD8+ T cells in over 5 donors.

TCRdb reworked the 5' RACE reads into one entry per CDR3 protein, no DNA. This sample's clone table lists roughly 180,000 distinct CDR3 sequences. The CDR3 is 15 amino acids. Germline V gene sequence: CDR1 SNHLY, CDR2 FYNNEI. The sample taken for sequencing was blood T cells: a sorted CD56 or NKG2C T cell subset, CD4+ or CD8+ T cells, or bulk PBMC T cells (not recorded which). The source of this sequence is a woman aged 18 to 75 in good health. The chain employs TRBV2 and TRBJ2-2; TCRdb's D call of TRBD1 is untestable without DNA. CDR3 protein: CASRVYRVGTGELFF.